These T cell receptor beta chains were read from a single sample in a study of shared clonotypes between healthy human individuals. Only in-frame clones appear in the TCRdb table, and some are missing; sequencing was by immunoSEQ multiplex PCR. The sample lists fewer than 800,000 clones; 92% were seen once. Sequenced input: naive CD8+ T cells sorted from blood. The receptors were sampled from a man aged 30 to 45 in good health. CDR3s include the opening cysteine and the closing phenylalanine or tryptophan. The D gene is left open where the match is weak. The size field is filled for only some rows; it gives once, few, many or a size class.

j_call clone_size v_call d_call cdr3_aa cdr3_nt
TRBJ2-7 - TRBV11-2 TRBD1 CASSPRYGDSEFPYEQYF TGTGCCAGCAGCCCGAGGTACGGGGACAGCGAGTTTCCCTACGAGCAGTACTTC
TRBJ2-5 - TRBV7-9 TRBD2 CASLQGQTLGLAETQYF TGTGCCAGCCTACAAGGACAAACCTTGGGACTAGCAGAGACCCAGTACTTC
TRBJ2-6 - TRBV7-9 TRBD1 CASSTRDRYSGANVLTF TGTGCCAGCAGCACTAGGGACAGATACTCTGGGGCCAACGTCCTGACTTTC
TRBJ1-1 - TRBV19 TRBD1 CASSMGQGATEAFF TGTGCCAGTAGTATGGGACAGGGGGCGACTGAAGCTTTCTTT
TRBJ1-5 - TRBV7-2 - CASSPQGIDNQPQHF TGTGCCAGCAGCCCTCAGGGAATTGACAATCAGCCCCAGCATTTT
TRBJ2-3 - TRBV27 TRBD2 CASSPLGLLSTDTQYF TGTGCCAGCAGTCCCCTGGGACTACTTAGCACAGATACGCAGTATTTT
TRBJ2-7 - TRBV29-1 TRBD2 CSVDREGSYEQYF TGCAGCGTTGACAGGGAGGGCTCCTACGAGCAGTACTTC
TRBJ2-5 once TRBV29-1 - CSVEALGQETQYF TGCAGCGTTGAAGCACTGGGCCAAGAGACCCAGTACTTC
TRBJ2-7 - TRBV19 TRBD1 CASSISGQGAYEQYF TGTGCCAGTAGTATATCAGGACAGGGTGCCTACGAGCAGTACTTC
TRBJ1-2 - TRBV7-9 - CASSSQGPYGYTF TGTGCCAGCAGCTCGCAGGGGCCGTATGGCTACACCTTC
TRBJ2-3 - TRBV19 - CASSTPTGPSIGDTQYF TGTGCCAGTAGTACTCCAACGGGACCGAGTATCGGAGATACGCAGTATTTT
TRBJ2-6 once TRBV9 - CASSLGSTGANVLTF TGTGCCAGCAGCCTCGGGAGCACTGGGGCCAACGTCCTGACTTTC
TRBJ2-5 few TRBV5-4 TRBD1 CASSLWKTGMAQYF TGTGCCAGCAGCTTGTGGAAGACAGGGATGGCCCAGTACTTC
TRBJ2-7 once TRBV4-3 - CASSQDSAPPGGPSYEQYF TGCGCCAGCAGCCAAGATTCGGCGCCTCCGGGGGGCCCCTCATACGAGCAGTACTTC
TRBJ2-5 once TRBV7-9 - CASSLEGVEAQYF TGTGCCAGCAGCTTAGAGGGGGTAGAAGCCCAGTACTTC
TRBJ2-7 - TRBV27 - CASSLSRRVRTYEQYF TGTGCCAGCAGTTTATCGAGGCGGGTGCGAACCTACGAGCAGTACTTC
TRBJ2-1 - TRBV6-6 - CASSYQRYNEQFF TGTGCCAGCAGTTACCAGCGGTACAATGAGCAGTTCTTC
TRBJ2-1 - TRBV10-3 TRBD2 CAISESLAGSYNEQFF TGTGCCATCAGTGAGTCTCTAGCGGGCTCCTACAATGAGCAGTTCTTC
TRBJ1-1 - TRBV7-8 - CASSFTGGPVNTEAFF TGTGCCAGCAGCTTTACGGGGGGACCTGTGAACACTGAAGCTTTCTTT
TRBJ1-1 - TRBV28 - CASSFLRELDTEAFF TGTGCCAGCAGTTTCCTCAGGGAGTTGGACACTGAAGCTTTCTTT
TRBJ2-3 - TRBV6-5 - CASTTGSGTDTQYF TGTGCCAGCACCACTGGTAGCGGCACAGATACGCAGTATTTT
TRBJ1-5 - TRBV7-9 - CASSLASANQPQHF TGTGCCAGCAGCTTAGCCTCGGCCAATCAGCCCCAGCATTTT
TRBJ2-7 - TRBV28 - CASRLGGPLSSYEQYF TGTGCCAGCAGACTTGGGGGCCCCCTAAGCTCCTACGAGCAGTACTTC
TRBJ2-7 - TRBV13 - CASSQGLLGSYEQYF TGTGCCAGCAGCCAGGGACTTCTCGGGTCCTACGAGCAGTACTTC
TRBJ2-3 - TRBV11-2 TRBD2 CASSLGRLATDTQYF TGTGCCAGCAGCTTAGGCCGACTAGCCACAGATACGCAGTATTTT
TRBJ2-5 - TRBV5-1 - CASSLVELPQETQYF TGCGCCAGCAGCTTAGTGGAGCTACCCCAAGAGACCCAGTACTTC
TRBJ2-3 - TRBV7-8 - CASSRQVTDTQYF TGTGCCAGCAGCAGACAGGTCACAGATACGCAGTATTTT
TRBJ1-2 - TRBV4-1 - CASSQDQEIFLTETNYGYTF TGCGCCAGCAGCCAAGATCAAGAGATATTTTTAACGGAAACTAACTATGGCTACACCTTC
TRBJ1-1 - TRBV28 - CASSLHRNTEAFF TGTGCCAGCAGTTTACACCGTAACACTGAAGCTTTCTTT
TRBJ2-7 few TRBV10-1 - CASSESRSDEQYF TGCGCCAGCAGTGAGTCGAGGTCCGACGAGCAGTACTTC
TRBJ1-1 - TRBV19 - CASSIGNSFNTEAFF TGTGCCAGTAGTATTGGAAACAGCTTTAACACTGAAGCTTTCTTT
TRBJ2-4 - TRBV10-1 - CASSDGPMNIQYF TGCGCCAGCAGTGATGGACCGATGAACATTCAGTACTTC
TRBJ2-7 - TRBV7-9 TRBD1 CASSSGTVAYEQYF TGTGCCAGCAGTTCCGGGACAGTGGCCTACGAGCAGTACTTC
TRBJ1-2 - TRBV29-1 TRBD1 CSVEAGQPSYGYTF TGCAGCGTTGAGGCGGGACAGCCCTCCTATGGCTACACCTTC
TRBJ2-1 - TRBV11-1 - CASSHLGGDSGEQFF TGTGCCAGCAGCCACCTTGGGGGTGACTCTGGGGAGCAGTTCTTC
TRBJ2-1 - TRBV4-3 - CASSQERASYNEQFF TGCGCCAGCAGCCAAGAGCGAGCCTCCTACAATGAGCAGTTCTTC
TRBJ2-7 - TRBV19 TRBD1 CASSMWTGGWDEQYF TGTGCCAGTAGTATGTGGACAGGGGGCTGGGACGAGCAGTACTTC
TRBJ2-2 - TRBV7-6 - CASSPGVAANTGELFF TGTGCCAGCAGCCCGGGGGTGGCAGCGAACACCGGGGAGCTGTTTTTT
TRBJ2-5 - TRBV7-9 - CASSLAGAERNF TGTGCCAGCAGCTTAGCGGGGGCAGAGAGAAACTTC
TRBJ2-4 - TRBV7-8 - CASSSVGDPMRDIQYF TGTGCCAGCAGCTCAGTAGGGGACCCAATGAGGGACATTCAGTACTTC
TRBJ1-5 - TRBV4-1 - CASSYRDGDNQPQHF TGCGCCAGCAGTTACCGGGACGGCGACAATCAGCCCCAGCATTTT
TRBJ2-2 once TRBV13 - CASSLERGWTGELFF TGTGCCAGCAGCTTAGAAAGGGGGTGGACCGGGGAGCTGTTTTTT
TRBJ1-1 - TRBV7-9 - CASSLRRDEAFF TGTGCCAGCAGCTTACGCAGGGATGAAGCTTTCTTT
TRBJ2-7 - TRBV27 TRBD1 CASSLNRGNSYEQYF TGTGCCAGCAGTTTAAACAGGGGTAACTCCTACGAGCAGTACTTC
TRBJ2-1 - TRBV11-2 TRBD2 CASSSARGGSSYNEQFF TGTGCCAGCAGCTCCGCTAGAGGCGGGAGCTCCTACAATGAGCAGTTCTTC
TRBJ1-1 once TRBV10-2 TRBD1 CASETGTANTEAFF TGCGCCAGCGAAACGGGGACAGCGAACACTGAAGCTTTCTTT
TRBJ2-2 few TRBV5-6 TRBD1 CASSFFGLRGSANTGELFF TGTGCCAGCAGCTTTTTCGGGCTCAGGGGGTCCGCGAACACCGGGGAGCTGTTTTTT
TRBJ1-1 once TRBV5-6 - CASSRTWTANTEAFF TGTGCCAGCAGCCGGACTTGGACAGCGAACACTGAAGCTTTCTTT
TRBJ2-1 - TRBV9 TRBD1 CASSVDETGYWAVDEQFF TGTGCCAGCAGCGTAGACGAGACAGGGTATTGGGCGGTGGATGAGCAGTTCTTC
TRBJ2-4 - TRBV11-2 TRBD1 CASSLNRDRAVTIQYF TGTGCCAGCAGCTTAAATCGGGACAGGGCTGTAACCATTCAGTACTTC
TRBJ2-7 - TRBV2 - CASKGQGQLPRFYEQYF TGTGCCAGCAAGGGTCAGGGGCAGTTACCGCGCTTCTACGAGCAGTACTTC
TRBJ1-5 - TRBV18 - CASSRDSNQPQHF TGTGCCAGCTCACGGGATTCTAATCAGCCCCAGCATTTT